The 17 T cell receptor beta chains below were found in one sample sequenced in a study of blood T cells in healthy people across ages. Sample-barcoded 5' priming and a J-beta primer mix drove a second PCR of roughly 7 to 11 cycles. TCRdb re-derived calls from the 5' RACE reads in MiXCR, one entry per CDR3 protein. This table has 1.5 million to 2 million distinct CDR3 sequences, under 30% appearing once. Sequencing was carried out using blood. The receptor set was obtained from a woman in her twenties or thirties in good health.

This clonotype occurred many times. This chain links TRBV29-1 with TRBJ2-7; TRBD2 is a possible D gene (5 bases). Trimming shortened V by 1 base and J by 2 bases, and 15 bases separated the two germline ends. Per the germline V gene, CDR1 is SQVTM and CDR2 is ANQGSEA. The CDR3 is made up of 15 amino acids. The CDR3, as DNA: TGCAGCGTTGAAGCCCCGGGCGGGTCCACCTACGAGCAGTACTTC. Its translation is CSVEAPGGSTYEQYF.

About this clonotype: No conserved phenylalanine or tryptophan ends this CDR3, so it is likely a read error. This chain joins TRBV12-3 or TRBV12-4 and TRBJ2-3; 7 positions match TRBD2. This CDR3 is 15 amino acids long. V dropped 1 base and J dropped 7; count of bases not matched to a gene: 8. The CDR3 DNA reads as TGTGCCAGCAGTTTAGACGCGGGAGTAGCATATACGCAGTATTTG. This sequence encodes CASSLDAGVAYTQYL.

This clonotype was detected many times. The rearrangement joins TRBV7-8 to TRBJ2-4; D perhaps matches TRBD2 (6 bases). V lost 2 bases, J lost 7 bases, and 15 bases lay in between. The CDR3 loop spans 15 amino acids. CDR1 is SGHVS and CDR2 is FQNEAQ in the germline V gene. CDR3 amino acids: CASSLLYGGWNIQYF. As DNA, the CDR3 is TGTGCCAGCAGCTTACTTTACGGAGGGTGGAACATTCAGTACTTC.

The chain uses TRBV6-5 and TRBJ1-6; no definite D call. The germline V gene has CDR1 MNHEY and CDR2 SVGAGI. Trimming removed 5 bases at V and 9 bases at J, with 17 bases between. The CDR3 length is 15 residues. The CDR3 here is CASSLQGLVGSPLHF. Here the CDR3 DNA reads TGTGCCAGCAGTCTCCAAGGGCTGGTTGGTTCACCCCTCCACTTT.

The chain is built from TRBV30 and TRBJ1-5; D is unclear. The CDR3 spans 13 residues. The V gene lost 0 bases and the J gene lost 5 bases, with 8 bases spanning the gap. Germline V CDR1 and CDR2: GTSNPN, SVGIG (reference sequence). The CDR3 is CAWSVNGDQPQHF. DNA for the CDR3: TGTGCCTGGAGTGTTAATGGTGATCAGCCCCAGCATTTT.

V usage is TRBV7-2 and J usage is TRBJ2-1; 8 bases line up with TRBD1. V shed 5 bases and J 4 bases; nucleotides not matched to a gene: 7. Germline V gene sequence: CDR1 SGHTA, CDR2 FQGNSA. The CDR3 spans 15 residues. The DNA of the CDR3 is TGTGCCAGCAGCCCCCGGGACAGGCAGTACAATGAGCAGTTCTTC. Its translation: CASSPRDRQYNEQFF.

The chain uses TRBV12-3 or TRBV12-4 and TRBJ1-6; TRBD1 might be the D (5 bases). The CDR3 is made up of 16 amino acids. With 5 bases removed from V and 0 bases from J, the gap between germline ends came to 11 bases. In DNA form, the CDR3 reads TGTGCCAGCAGTGCCGGGACCGCCTCCTATAATTCACCCCTCCACTTT. Translation: CASSAGTASYNSPLHF.

Here the CDR3 DNA reads TGTGCCAGCAGCCGAAGCTCGGACAGTTACTACGAGCAGTACTTC. Its translation: CASSRSSDSYYEQYF. The chain joins TRBV7-9 to TRBJ2-7, with D possibly TRBD1 on 6 matching bases. Germline-derived CDR1 and CDR2 are SEHNR and FQNEAQ (reference sequence). Trimming shortened V by 5 bases and J by 3 bases, and 17 bases separated the two germline ends. The CDR3 runs to 15 residues.

The table lists this clonotype with a few counts. This chain links TRBV20-1 with TRBJ2-3, with TRBD2 matching 10 bases. The CDR3 contains 16 residues. J lost 2 bases, V lost 2 bases, and 7 bases had no gene match. Per the germline V gene, CDR1 is DFQATT and CDR2 is SNEGSKA (reference sequence). The CDR3 loop reads CSARLLLAGPTDTQYF. For the CDR3, the DNA is TGCAGTGCTAGACTCCTACTAGCGGGGCCCACAGATACGCAGTATTTT.

This clonotype occurred many times. V is TRBV10-3 and J is TRBJ2-7; TRBD1 or TRBD2 may be the D gene (5 bases each). Germline V lookup: CDR1 ENHRY, CDR2 SYGVKD. This CDR3 comprises 13 residues. V was shortened by 4 bases and J by 5 bases, with 12 bases between the two germline ends. CDR3 residues: CAISGGNRDEQYF. The CDR3 region has the DNA TGTGCCATCAGTGGGGGGAACCGGGACGAGCAGTACTTC.

The J gene is TRBJ2-6, the V gene TRBV19; the D is unclear. The CDR3 length is 12 residues. V dropped 7 bases and J dropped 5 bases, with 6 bases sitting between them. Germline V gene sequence: CDR1 LNHDA, CDR2 SQIVND (reference sequence). The CDR3 DNA reads TGTGCCAGTATCTCCCGGGCCAACGTCCTGACTTTC. As protein: CASISRANVLTF.

This clonotype was seen only a few times. The junction departs from germline at one end; a sequencing error may be responsible. The chain joins TRBV7-2 to TRBJ2-1, with D perhaps matching TRBD2 (6 bases). CDR1 SGHTA and CDR2 FQGNSA come from the germline V gene. The CDR3 contains 14 residues. The CDR3 here is CVSSYGDSRNEQFF. CDR3 nucleotide sequence: TGTGTCAGCAGCTACGGGGACTCCCGCAATGAGCAGTTCTTC. The entire variable domain, with the rest obtained from reference TRBV7-2 and TRBJ2-1, is as follows: GAGVSQSPSNKVTEKGKDVELRCDPISGHTALYWYRQSLGQGLEFLIYFQGNSAPDKSGLPSDRFSAERTGGSVSTLTIQRTQQEDSAVYLCVSSYGDSRNEQFFGPGTRLTVL.

This chain joins TRBV7-9 and TRBJ2-5, with D uncertain. Germline CDR1 is SEHNR and CDR2 is FQNEAQ (reference sequence). This CDR3 comprises 14 residues. The ends were cut back, 1 base at V and 5 bases at J, with 11 bases in the middle. CDR3 region: CASSLEERMETQYF. The CDR3 region has the DNA TGTGCCAGCAGCTTAGAAGAGCGAATGGAGACCCAGTACTTC.

The V call is TRBV12-3 or TRBV12-4, the J call TRBJ2-1; no firm D call. V was trimmed by 2 bases and J by 8 bases, leaving 10 bases between them. CDR3 size: 13 residues. The CDR3 sequence is CASSLNGVHEQFF. The CDR3 DNA reads TGTGCCAGCAGTTTAAACGGTGTACATGAGCAGTTCTTC.

For this clonotype: The junction shows a germline mismatch at one end, possibly a read error. V gene TRBV28 combines with J gene TRBJ1-2; D ambiguous. The V gene's germline CDR1 is MDHEN and CDR2 SYDVKM. CDR3 size: 17 residues. CDR3 coding DNA: TGTGCCGGCAGCCTATTAGAGGCAGGTGAAGCTAACTATGGCTACACCTTC. The encoded protein is CAGSLLEAGEANYGYTF.

This clonotype was recorded a few times. Given a much more abundant clone one base away, this may be a read error. The chain recombines TRBV12-3 or TRBV12-4 with TRBJ2-5; no reliable D call. This CDR3 has 13 amino acids. V was cut by 6 bases and J by 4 bases, with 12 bases left in between. The CDR3 loop is CASRFGVRETQYF. CDR3 DNA sequence: TGTGCCAGCAGGTTTGGGGTCAGAGAGACCCAGTACTTC.

This rearrangement joins TRBV5-1 to TRBJ1-6; 9 bases are shared with TRBD1. Germline-derived CDR1 and CDR2 are SGHRS and YFSETQ. CDR3 length: 16 amino acids. V trimming: 0 bases; J trimming: 7 bases; junction bases outside the gene matches: 5. The CDR3 region has the DNA TGCGCCAGCAGCTTGGCGCCGGGACAGGGAAATTCACCCCTCCACTTT. Translating gives CASSLAPGQGNSPLHF.